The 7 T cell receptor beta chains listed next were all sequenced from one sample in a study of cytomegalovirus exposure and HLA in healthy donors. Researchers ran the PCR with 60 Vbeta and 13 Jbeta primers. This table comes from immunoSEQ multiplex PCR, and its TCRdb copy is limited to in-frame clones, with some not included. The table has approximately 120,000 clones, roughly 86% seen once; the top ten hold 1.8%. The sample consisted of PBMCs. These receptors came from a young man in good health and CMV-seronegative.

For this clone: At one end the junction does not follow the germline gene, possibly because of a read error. The CDR3, as DNA: TGTTCCAGCAGCTCTCTAAAGGGGGGACAGATGAACACTGAAGCTTTCTTT. Protein sequence: CSSSSLKGGQMNTEAFF. The gene calls are TRBV7-9 and TRBJ1-1; 7 nucleotides agree with TRBD1. This CDR3 region has 17 residues. In germline, CDR1 is SEHNR, CDR2 FQNEAQ (reference sequence).

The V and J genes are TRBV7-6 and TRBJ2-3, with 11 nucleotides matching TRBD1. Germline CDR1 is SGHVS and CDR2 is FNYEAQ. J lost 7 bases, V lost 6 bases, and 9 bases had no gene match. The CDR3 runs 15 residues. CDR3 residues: CASSLGQGDENTQYF. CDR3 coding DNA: TGTGCCAGCAGTTTGGGACAGGGGGATGAGAATACGCAGTATTTT.

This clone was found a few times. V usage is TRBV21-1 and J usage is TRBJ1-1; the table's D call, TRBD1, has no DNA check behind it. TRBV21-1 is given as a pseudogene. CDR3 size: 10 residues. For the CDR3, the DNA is TGTGCCTCGTTCCCCTGGCCAGCTTTCTTT. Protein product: CASFPWPAFF.

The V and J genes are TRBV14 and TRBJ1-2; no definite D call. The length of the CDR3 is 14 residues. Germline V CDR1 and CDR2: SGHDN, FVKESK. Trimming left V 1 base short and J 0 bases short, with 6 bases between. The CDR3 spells CASSQAGANYGYTF. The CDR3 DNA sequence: TGTGCCAGCAGCCAAGCGGGAGCTAACTATGGCTACACCTTC.

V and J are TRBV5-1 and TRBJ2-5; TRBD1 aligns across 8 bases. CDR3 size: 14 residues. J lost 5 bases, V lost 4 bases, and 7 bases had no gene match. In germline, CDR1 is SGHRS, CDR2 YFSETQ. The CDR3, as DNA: TGCGCCAGCAGCCCCGTGACAGGGGAGGAGACCCAGTACTTC. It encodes CASSPVTGEETQYF.

CDR3 DNA: TGTGCCAGCAGTCCCACCGGAGGGACGCGTCAGCCCCAGCATTTT. Its translation: CASSPTGGTRQPQHF. This rearrangement joins TRBV27 to TRBJ1-5, with a possible D match to TRBD1 (5 bases). The germline V gene has CDR1 MNHEY and CDR2 SMNVEV (reference sequence). The CDR3 sequence is 15 residues long. V dropped 5 bases and J dropped 6 bases, with 17 bases sitting between them.

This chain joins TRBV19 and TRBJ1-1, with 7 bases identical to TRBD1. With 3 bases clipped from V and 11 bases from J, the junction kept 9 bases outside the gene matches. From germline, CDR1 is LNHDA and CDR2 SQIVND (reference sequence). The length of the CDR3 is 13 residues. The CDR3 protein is CASSMVKGADAFF. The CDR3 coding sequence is TGTGCCAGTAGTATGGTTAAGGGGGCGGACGCTTTCTTT.